These 30 T cell receptor beta chains share one sample of origin, sequenced in a study of blood T cell repertoires in COVID-19. The method was immunoSEQ multiplex PCR; TCRdb's version includes in-frame clones alone and lacks a portion of them. This sample carries 200,000 to 250,000 clones, roughly 80% of them seen once, and the ten largest clones take approximately 3%. Sequencing input: peripheral blood. All receptors come from a woman in her thirties who had recovered from COVID-19.

The V and J genes are TRBV12-5 and TRBJ2-7; 11 bases agree with TRBD1. V lost 4 bases, J lost 7 bases, and 6 bases stayed unmatched. This CDR3 spans 14 amino acids. From germline, CDR1 is LGHNT and CDR2 FRNRAP. The CDR3 reads CASGSGQGAEEQYF. The CDR3 DNA follows: TGTGCTAGTGGTTCAGGACAGGGGGCGGAAGAGCAGTACTTC.

On this clone itself: At one boundary the junction diverges from the germline segment, which might be a read error. The V and J genes are TRBV27 and TRBJ1-6; no clear D. Looked up from germline, CDR1 is MNHEY and CDR2 is SMNVEV (reference sequence). This CDR3 has 18 residues. CDR3 sequence reads: CASSLSGRRSSYNSPLHF. Written as DNA, the CDR3 is TGTGCCAGCAGTCTATCGGGTCGGAGGAGCTCCTATAATTCACCCCTCCACTTT.

The chain uses TRBV7-7 and TRBJ2-1; 10 positions agree with TRBD1. Trimming took 5 bases from V and 1 from J; bases not matched to a gene: 5. Per the germline V gene, CDR1 is SSHAT and CDR2 is FNYEAQ (reference sequence). This CDR3 contains 16 residues. The CDR3 spells CASSNGQGGSYNEQFF. In nucleotides, the CDR3 is TGTGCCAGCAGCAACGGACAGGGGGGATCCTACAATGAGCAGTTCTTC. The full variable domain, rest sourced from reference TRBV7-7 and TRBJ2-1, is GAGVSQSPRYKVTKRGQDVTLRCDPISSHATLYWYQQALGQGPEFLTYFNYEAQPDKSGLPSDRFSAERPEGSISTLTIQRTEQRDSAMYRCASSNGQGGSYNEQFFGPGTRLTVL.

This chain joins TRBV6-1 and TRBJ1-4; D is unclear. Trimming left V 2 bases short and J 8 bases short, with 12 bases between. This CDR3 spans 14 amino acids. Germline CDR1 reads MNHNS; CDR2 reads SASEGT. The CDR3 DNA follows: TGTGCCAGCAGTGAATTGGGGTCGGGGGAAAAACTGTTTTTT. Its protein product is CASSELGSGEKLFF.

J is TRBJ2-3 and V is TRBV7-9; no clear D gene. Trimming took 5 bases from V and 2 from J, leaving 14 bases between them. The CDR3 loop spans 15 amino acids. The germline V gene encodes CDR1 SEHNR and CDR2 FQNEAQ (reference sequence). The CDR3 loop is CASSLHSVHTDTQYF. CDR3 bases: TGTGCCAGCAGCCTACACAGTGTTCACACAGATACGCAGTATTTT.

The chain joins TRBV7-9 to TRBJ2-1; 10 nucleotides line up with TRBD2. There are 17 residues in the CDR3. Germline V gives CDR1 SEHNR, CDR2 FQNEAQ (reference sequence). J lost 7 bases, V lost 2 bases, and 11 bases had no gene match. In DNA form, the CDR3 reads TGTGCCAGCAGCTTAATGCGGGGAACTAGCGGGAAAAATGAGCAGTTCTTC. It codes for CASSLMRGTSGKNEQFF.

The V call is TRBV14, the J call TRBJ2-7, with D perhaps TRBD1 (6 bases). V dropped 4 bases and J dropped 2 bases, with 15 bases sitting between them. The CDR3 has 15 amino acids. Germline V CDR1 and CDR2: SGHDN, FVKESK. DNA of the CDR3: TGTGCCAGCAGCCCCCGACAGGCCAAAACCTACGAGCAGTACTTC. Its translation is CASSPRQAKTYEQYF.

The CDR3 DNA sequence: TGTGCCAGTATTCCCCTTACGGGGGGGACTGAAGCTTTCTTT. It codes for CASIPLTGGTEAFF. The V gene is TRBV19, the J gene TRBJ1-1, with D perhaps matching TRBD1 (5 bases). This CDR3 region has 14 residues. Trimming removed 7 bases at V and 5 bases at J, with 17 bases between. The V gene's germline CDR1 is LNHDA and CDR2 SQIVND (reference sequence).

The CDR3 sequence is CASSQAEAGQFF. The CDR3 DNA follows: TGTGCCAGCAGCCAAGCGGAGGCAGGGCAGTTCTTC. V usage is TRBV3-1 (or the pseudogene TRBV3-2) and J usage is TRBJ2-1; D is perhaps TRBD2 (5 bases). Germline lookup yields CDR1 LGHDT and CDR2 YNNKEL (reference sequence). V was clipped by 1 base and J by 12 bases, with 10 bases between them. CDR3 length equals 12 residues.

This clone was counted only a few times. V is TRBV7-6 and J is TRBJ1-1; D might be TRBD1 (5 bases). The CDR3 spans 16 residues. Trimming took off 1 base at V and 1 base at J, with 13 bases between the two ends. Germline-derived CDR1 and CDR2 are SGHVS and FNYEAQ. CDR3 residues: CASSLDVTGQNTEAFF. DNA of the CDR3: TGTGCCAGCAGCTTAGACGTAACAGGCCAGAACACTGAAGCTTTCTTT.

V usage is TRBV7-2 and J usage is TRBJ2-7, with 12 bases fitting TRBD2. CDR1 is SGHTA and CDR2 is FQGNSA in the germline V gene. V shed 1 base and J 3 bases; nucleotides not matched to a gene: 7. The CDR3 spans 17 residues. CDR3: CASSLVGPGLAGYEQYF. Written as DNA, the CDR3 is TGTGCCAGCAGCTTAGTGGGCCCGGGACTAGCGGGCTACGAGCAGTACTTC.

The gene calls are TRBV7-9 and TRBJ2-1, with D unresolved. Trimming removed 3 bases from V and 5 bases from J, with 17 bases in between. Germline V gene data show CDR1 as SEHNR and CDR2 as FQNEAQ (reference sequence). The CDR3 totals 16 residues. This CDR3 reads CASSFEEETANNEQFF. CDR3 nucleotides: TGTGCCAGCAGCTTTGAAGAGGAGACCGCGAACAATGAGCAGTTCTTC.

The J gene is TRBJ1-6, the V gene TRBV7-2; perhaps TRBD1 as D (5 bases). Per germline, CDR1 SGHTA and CDR2 FQGNSA. The CDR3 length is 16 residues. Trimming stripped 1 base from V and 4 bases from J, with 11 bases between. The CDR3 here is CASSLGAGGYNSPLHF. The DNA of the CDR3 is TGTGCCAGCAGCTTAGGGGCGGGGGGGTATAATTCACCCCTCCACTTT. Drawing the rest from reference TRBV7-2 and TRBJ1-6, the complete variable domain is GAGVSQSPSNKVTEKGKDVELRCDPISGHTALYWYRQSLGQGLEFLIYFQGNSAPDKSGLPSDRFSAERTGGSVSTLTIQRTQQEDSAVYLCASSLGAGGYNSPLHFGNGTRLTVT.

This rearrangement joins TRBV28 to TRBJ1-1, with D hard to call. This CDR3 has 11 residues. V was cut by 8 bases and J by 0 bases, with 4 bases left in between. CDR1 MDHEN and CDR2 SYDVKM come from the germline V gene. CDR3 nucleotide sequence: TGTGCCAGCGAGCTGAACACTGAAGCTTTCTTT. It translates to CASELNTEAFF.

This chain joins TRBV18 and TRBJ2-7, with D tentatively TRBD1 (5 bases). Looked up from germline, CDR1 is KGHSH and CDR2 is LQKENI. V was clipped by 4 bases and J by 2 bases, with 9 bases between them. The CDR3 covers 13 residues. This chain's CDR3 is CASSRGRAYEQYF. CDR3 coding DNA: TGTGCCAGCTCACGGGGCAGGGCCTACGAGCAGTACTTC.

This clone was seen more than once but under ten times. The gene calls are TRBV9 and TRBJ1-4, with 10 nucleotides matching TRBD1. CDR3 length: 15 amino acids. The V gene's germline CDR1 is SGDLS and CDR2 YYNGEE. After removal of 3 bases from V and 8 bases from J, the junction contained 7 bases not matched to a gene. The CDR3 nucleotides are TGTGCCAGCAGCGCGTGGGACAGGGGAGAGGAAAAACTGTTTTTT. It is translated as CASSAWDRGEEKLFF.

The chain joins TRBV18 to TRBJ1-1; 11 nucleotides line up with TRBD1. Trimming at V came to 3 bases and at J to 2 bases, leaving 8 bases not matched to a gene. The CDR3 covers 17 residues. The germline gives CDR1 KGHSH, CDR2 LQKENI. The CDR3 loop reads CASSPRTGGIGNTEAFF. The DNA of the CDR3 is TGTGCCAGCTCACCTAGGACAGGGGGCATCGGAAACACTGAAGCTTTCTTT. Combining the CDR3 with reference TRBV18 and TRBJ1-1 gives the whole variable domain NAGVMQNPRHLVRRRGQEARLRCSPMKGHSHVYWYRQLPEEGLKFMVYLQKENIIDESGMPKERFSAEFPKEGPSILRIQQVVRGDSAAYFCASSPRTGGIGNTEAFFGQGTRLTVV.

This clone was observed a handful of times. This chain connects TRBV7-9 to TRBJ2-2, with 7 bases identical to TRBD2. Germline assignment: CDR1 SEHNR and CDR2 FQNEAQ (reference sequence). V shed 5 bases and J 2 bases; nucleotides not matched to a gene: 8. The CDR3 loop spans 16 amino acids. The CDR3 nucleotides read TGTGCCAGCAGCAATCGCCGGGACTACAACACCGGGGAGCTGTTTTTT. Translation gives CASSNRRDYNTGELFF.

The gene calls are TRBV6-6 and TRBJ2-4, with 8 bases fitting TRBD1. The CDR3 contains 15 residues. Germline loops: CDR1 MNHNY, CDR2 SVGAGI (reference sequence). The V segment lost 6 bases and the J segment 7 bases; nucleotides outside the gene matches: 11. DNA for the CDR3: TGTGCCAGCAGACTACAGGGGGACTCTAGGAACATTCAGTACTTC. Translation: CASRLQGDSRNIQYF.

The chain has TRBV19 and TRBJ2-6, with a weak D call TRBD2 (5 bases). The germline gives CDR1 LNHDA, CDR2 SQIVND (reference sequence). V was trimmed by 5 bases and J by 5 bases, leaving 22 bases between them. The CDR3 length is 18 residues. As DNA, the CDR3 is TGTGCCAGTAGTCGAATAGCGACAAATCACAGTCGGGCCAACGTCCTGACTTTC. It translates to CASSRIATNHSRANVLTF.

The chain is built from TRBV5-1 and TRBJ1-2; tentatively, D is TRBD1 (6 bases). V was trimmed by 0 bases and J by 6 bases, leaving 12 bases between them. The CDR3 consists of 14 residues. The germline V gene has CDR1 SGHRS and CDR2 YFSETQ. As DNA, the CDR3 is TGCGCCAGCAGCTTGGAGGGGGTCGAAGATGGCTACACCTTC. This sequence encodes CASSLEGVEDGYTF.

The chain has TRBV6-5 and TRBJ1-6; D remains unclear. The ends were cut back, 7 bases at V and 5 bases at J, with 9 bases in the middle. Germline V gives CDR1 MNHEY, CDR2 SVGAGI. This CDR3 is 13 amino acids long. The CDR3 reads CASKHGDNSPLHF. The CDR3 DNA reads TGTGCCAGCAAGCACGGTGATAATTCACCCCTCCACTTT.

The V and J genes are TRBV9 and TRBJ2-1; TRBD1 might be the D (5 bases). The CDR3 covers 15 residues. CDR1 SGDLS and CDR2 YYNGEE come from the germline V gene. V was trimmed by 0 bases and J by 8 bases, leaving 15 bases between them. The CDR3 DNA follows: TGTGCCAGCAGCGTAGGACAGTCCCCCTATGATGAGCAGTTCTTC. Protein product: CASSVGQSPYDEQFF.

This chain uses TRBV13 with TRBJ2-7; TRBD2 aligns across 16 bases. The V gene's germline CDR1 is PRHDT and CDR2 FYEKMQ (reference sequence). The length of the CDR3 is 18 residues. V shed 4 bases and J 1 base; nucleotides not matched to a gene: 7. The chain's CDR3 is CASSSGLAGGGRSYEQYF. The CDR3 bases are TGTGCCAGCAGCTCGGGACTAGCGGGAGGGGGTAGGTCCTACGAGCAGTACTTC.

CDR3 protein: CASSGQISSNQPQHF. CDR3 nucleotide sequence: TGTGCCAGCAGTGGACAGATTAGTAGCAATCAGCCCCAGCATTTT. The J gene is TRBJ1-5, the V gene TRBV2; TRBD1 is a possible D gene (5 bases). CDR1 SNHLY and CDR2 FYNNEI come from the germline V gene. V lost 4 bases and J 0 bases, leaving 10 bases between the germline ends. The CDR3 spans 15 residues.

The chain has TRBV28 and TRBJ2-3; D possibly corresponds to TRBD1 (5 bases). Germline V gene sequence: CDR1 MDHEN, CDR2 SYDVKM. CDR3 length: 13 amino acids. Trimming left V 4 bases short and J 10 bases short, with 15 bases between. CDR3 in DNA: TGTGCCAGCAGTTACAGGATCTCAGGCGCGCAGTATTTT. Translated, it gives CASSYRISGAQYF.

The chain is built from TRBV27 and TRBJ2-1, with D possibly matching TRBD1 (6 bases). In germline, CDR1 is MNHEY, CDR2 SMNVEV (reference sequence). This CDR3 comprises 16 residues. V was pared by 5 bases and J by 1 base, with 15 bases between. The CDR3 region is CASSPSQGLSYNEQFF. The CDR3 nucleotides read TGTGCCAGCAGTCCATCACAGGGATTGTCCTACAATGAGCAGTTCTTC.

This chain connects TRBV6-5 to TRBJ2-5, with D possibly TRBD1 on 7 matching bases. V shed 4 bases and J shed 7 bases, with 19 bases lying between them. Germline V lookup: CDR1 MNHEY, CDR2 SVGAGI. The CDR3 totals 15 residues. The CDR3 sequence is CASSFLQGWGGTQYF. The CDR3 nucleotides are TGTGCCAGCAGTTTCCTACAGGGGTGGGGAGGGACCCAGTACTTC.

V gene TRBV6-5 combines with J gene TRBJ1-1; D not certain. With 2 bases removed from V and 0 bases from J, the gap between germline ends came to 7 bases. Germline CDR1 reads MNHEY; CDR2 reads SVGAGI. The CDR3 loop spans 14 amino acids. The CDR3 DNA follows: TGTGCCAGCAGTTACCGGGGTATGAACACTGAAGCTTTCTTT. Residues: CASSYRGMNTEAFF.

The rearrangement links TRBV21-1 to TRBJ2-7; the table's D call, TRBD2, has no DNA check behind it. TRBV21-1 is recorded as a pseudogene. There are 18 residues in the CDR3. The CDR3 region is CASSKAGLARSSSYEQYF. CDR3 coding DNA: TGTGCCAGCAGCAAAGCTGGACTAGCCCGATCGAGCTCCTACGAGCAGTACTTC.